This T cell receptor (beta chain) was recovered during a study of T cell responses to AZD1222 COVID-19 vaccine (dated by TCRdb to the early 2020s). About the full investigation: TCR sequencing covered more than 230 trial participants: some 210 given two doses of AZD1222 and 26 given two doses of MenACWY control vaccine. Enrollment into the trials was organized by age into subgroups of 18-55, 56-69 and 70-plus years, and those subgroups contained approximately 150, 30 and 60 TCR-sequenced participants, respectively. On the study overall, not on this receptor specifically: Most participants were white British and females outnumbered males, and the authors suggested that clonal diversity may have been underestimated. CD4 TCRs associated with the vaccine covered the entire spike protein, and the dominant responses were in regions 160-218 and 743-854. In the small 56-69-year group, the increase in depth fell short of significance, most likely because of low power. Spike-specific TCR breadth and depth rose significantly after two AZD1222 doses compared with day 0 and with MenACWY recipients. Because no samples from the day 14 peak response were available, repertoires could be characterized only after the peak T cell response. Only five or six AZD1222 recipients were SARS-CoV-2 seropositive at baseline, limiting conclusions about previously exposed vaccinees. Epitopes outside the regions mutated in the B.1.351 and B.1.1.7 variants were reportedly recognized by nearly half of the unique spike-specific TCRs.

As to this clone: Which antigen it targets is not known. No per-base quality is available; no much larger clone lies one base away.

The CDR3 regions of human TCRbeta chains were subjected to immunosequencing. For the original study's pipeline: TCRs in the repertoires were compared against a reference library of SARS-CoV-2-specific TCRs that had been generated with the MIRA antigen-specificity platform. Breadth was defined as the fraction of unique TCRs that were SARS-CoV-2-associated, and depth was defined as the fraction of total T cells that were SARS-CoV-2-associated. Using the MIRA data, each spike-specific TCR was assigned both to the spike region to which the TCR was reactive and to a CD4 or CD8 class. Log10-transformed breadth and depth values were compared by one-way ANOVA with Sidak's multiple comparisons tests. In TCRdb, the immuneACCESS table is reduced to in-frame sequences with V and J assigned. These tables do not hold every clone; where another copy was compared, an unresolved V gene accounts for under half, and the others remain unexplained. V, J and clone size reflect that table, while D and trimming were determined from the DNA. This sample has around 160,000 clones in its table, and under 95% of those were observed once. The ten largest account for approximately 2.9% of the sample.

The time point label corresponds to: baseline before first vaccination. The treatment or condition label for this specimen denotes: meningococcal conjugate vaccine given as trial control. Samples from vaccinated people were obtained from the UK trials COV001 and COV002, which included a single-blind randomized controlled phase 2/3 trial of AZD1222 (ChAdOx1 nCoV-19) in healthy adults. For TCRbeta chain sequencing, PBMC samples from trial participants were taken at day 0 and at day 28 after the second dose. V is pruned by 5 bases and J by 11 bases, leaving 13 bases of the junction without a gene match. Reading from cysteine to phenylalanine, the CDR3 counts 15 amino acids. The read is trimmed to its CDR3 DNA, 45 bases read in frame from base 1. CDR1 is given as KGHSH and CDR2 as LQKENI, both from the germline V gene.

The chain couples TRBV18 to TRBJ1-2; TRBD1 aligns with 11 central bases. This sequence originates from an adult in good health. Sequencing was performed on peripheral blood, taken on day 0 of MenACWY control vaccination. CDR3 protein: CASSTGQGAFKIYTF. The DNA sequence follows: TGTGCCAGCTCAACCGGACAGGGGGCGTTCAAAATATACACCTTC. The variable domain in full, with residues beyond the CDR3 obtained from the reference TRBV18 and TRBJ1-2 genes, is NAGVMQNPRHLVRRRGQEARLRCSPMKGHSHVYWYRQLPEEGLKFMVYLQKENIIDESGMPKERFSAEFPKEGPSILRIQQVVRGDSAAYFCASSTGQGAFKIYTFGSGTRLTVV.